This T cell receptor (beta chain) was captured by sequencing in a study of shared clonotypes between healthy human individuals. Naive CD4+ cells were CD45RA-selected; the remaining cells were memory. Germline trimming cut 2 bases from V and 5 bases from J; bases unmatched to any gene: 5. The CDR3 sequence is 15 residues long. Looked up from germline, CDR1 is SGHNT and CDR2 is YYREEE (reference sequence). The assay was immunoSEQ multiplex PCR, and TCRdb's table has in-frame clones only and misses some. Of some 1 million clones in the sample, about 75% are singletons; the top ten hold approximately 1.3%.

The sequenced material came from memory CD4+ T cells sorted from blood. This sample's subset: CD45RA-negative fraction. This TCR was recovered from a man aged 18 to 29 in good health. The chain couples TRBV5-4 to TRBJ2-5; 11 bases align to TRBD2. The CDR3 loop is CASSFPSGGWETQYF. The CDR3 DNA is TGTGCCAGCAGCTTCCCTAGCGGGGGGTGGGAGACCCAGTACTTC. The full variable domain, in which reference TRBV5-4 and TRBJ2-5 provide the parts outside the CDR3, is ETGVTQSPTHLIKTRGQQVTLRCSSQSGHNTVSWYQQALGQGPQFIFQYYREEENGRGNFPPRFSGLQFPNYSSELNVNALELDDSALYLCASSFPSGGWETQYFGPGTRLLVL.